The 19 T cell receptor beta chains reported below all come from one sample, sequenced in a study of identifying expanded T cells in peripheral blood. The protocol was immunoSEQ multiplex PCR, while the TCRdb copy is restricted to in-frame clones and leaves out a portion. The table shows about 86,000 clones, with 85% occurring only once. The sequenced sample was blood. The receptors come from a person aged 18 to 70 in good health.

The chain has TRBV5-1 and TRBJ1-1; TRBD1 might be the D (6 bases). The germline CDR1 and CDR2 sequences are SGHRS and YFSETQ. Deletions cut 2 bases from V and 6 bases from J, with 8 bases between. This CDR3 has 12 amino acids. CDR3 bases: TGCGCCAGCAGCTTTGAGGGGGCTGAAGCTTTCTTT. Residues: CASSFEGAEAFF.

The genes are TRBV11-3 and TRBJ2-3; no reliable D call. V was cut by 4 bases and J by 2 bases, with 13 bases left in between. Germline CDR1 reads SGHNT; CDR2 reads YENEEA. CDR3 length: 15 amino acids. CDR3 sequence reads: CASSSGLHPTDTQYF. The CDR3 nucleotides read TGTGCCAGCAGCTCCGGGCTCCATCCCACAGATACGCAGTATTTT.

V gene TRBV6-1 combines with J gene TRBJ1-1; possibly TRBD1 for D (5 bases). With 0 bases removed from V and 5 bases from J, the gap between germline ends came to 19 bases. CDR1 is MNHNS, CDR2 SASEGT, per germline. The CDR3 extends over 17 amino acids. CDR3 DNA: TGTGCCAGCAGTGAAGCAGTAAAGATCGCGGGGCGGACTGAAGCTTTCTTT. It is translated as CASSEAVKIAGRTEAFF.

The chain is built from TRBV7-9 and TRBJ2-7; D may match TRBD1 or TRBD2 (5 bases each). Trimming cost V 7 bases and J 1 base, with 17 bases left between them. The CDR3 loop spans 15 amino acids. Germline values: CDR1 SEHNR, CDR2 FQNEAQ (reference sequence). The CDR3 nucleotides read TGTGCCAGCACCAACCTGGGGACGGGTTCCTACGAGCAGTACTTC. As protein: CASTNLGTGSYEQYF.

V and J are TRBV13 and TRBJ1-2; D is unclear. This CDR3 is 15 amino acids long. Germline values: CDR1 PRHDT, CDR2 FYEKMQ (reference sequence). Trimming shortened V by 0 bases and J by 1 base, and 9 bases separated the two germline ends. The CDR3 here is CASSLGSQVNYGYTF. DNA for the CDR3: TGTGCCAGCAGCTTAGGATCCCAGGTTAACTATGGCTACACCTTC.

This clone showed up just once. This rearrangement joins TRBV11-2 to TRBJ2-1; D may correspond to TRBD1 or TRBD2 (5 bases each). Per the germline V gene, CDR1 is SGHAT and CDR2 is FQNNGV. CDR3 size: 15 residues. With 1 base removed from V and 9 bases from J, the gap between germline ends came to 16 bases. CDR3 coding DNA: TGTGCCAGCAGCTTAGCCGGGACGGTTCAGGGTGAGCAGTTCTTC. Translating it yields CASSLAGTVQGEQFF.

The chain uses TRBV2 and TRBJ2-5; the D is unclear. The germline V gene encodes CDR1 SNHLY and CDR2 FYNNEI. V was pared by 2 bases and J by 0 bases, with 7 bases between. The CDR3 has 14 residues. In DNA, the CDR3 is TGTGCCAGCAGTGAATTTTGGAACCAAGAGACCCAGTACTTC. This translates into CASSEFWNQETQYF.

The gene calls are TRBV5-1 and TRBJ2-5; D gene ambiguous. V lost 2 bases, J lost 1 base, and 6 bases lay in between. Looked up from germline, CDR1 is SGHRS and CDR2 is YFSETQ. The CDR3 contains 13 residues. CDR3: CASSLSPQETQYF. The CDR3 region has the DNA TGCGCCAGCAGCTTATCGCCCCAAGAGACCCAGTACTTC.

This clone was picked up one time. The genes are TRBV7-2 and TRBJ1-2, with 7 bases lining up with TRBD1. Trimming removed 2 bases from V and 4 bases from J; junction bases left unmatched: 4. The V gene's germline CDR1 is SGHTA and CDR2 FQGNSA. The CDR3 runs to 14 residues. The CDR3 loop reads CASSLSGQPYGYTF. The DNA of the CDR3 is TGTGCCAGCAGCTTATCGGGACAGCCCTATGGCTACACCTTC.

The rearrangement uses TRBV4-1 and TRBJ2-1, with D maybe TRBD1 (6 bases). Trimming removed 1 base at V and 5 bases at J, with 9 bases between. Germline loops: CDR1 MGHRA, CDR2 YSYEKL. There are 14 residues in the CDR3. The CDR3 is CASSQAGANNEQFF. In nucleotides, the CDR3 is TGCGCCAGCAGCCAAGCAGGGGCGAACAATGAGCAGTTCTTC.

The chain is built from TRBV7-2 and TRBJ2-7, with D hard to call. CDR1 is SGHTA, CDR2 FQGNSA, per germline. This CDR3 is 13 amino acids long. Deletions cut 5 bases from V and 1 base from J, with 9 bases between. CDR3 loop: CASSPRRSYEQYF. In DNA form, the CDR3 reads TGTGCCAGCAGCCCCCGACGGTCCTACGAGCAGTACTTC. Looking up the rest from reference TRBV7-2 and TRBJ2-7 gives the full variable domain: GAGVSQSPSNKVTEKGKDVELRCDPISGHTALYWYRQSLGQGLEFLIYFQGNSAPDKSGLPSDRFSAERTGGSVSTLTIQRTQQEDSAVYLCASSPRRSYEQYFGPGTRLTVT.

This chain links TRBV4-1 with TRBJ1-6; D is uncertain. With 1 base removed from V and 8 bases from J, the gap between germline ends came to 12 bases. CDR3 length: 15 residues. Germline V gives CDR1 MGHRA, CDR2 YSYEKL. The CDR3 DNA reads TGCGCCAGCAGCCAAGGTCTTGAGTTATATTCACCCCTCCACTTT. Protein product: CASSQGLELYSPLHF.

The J gene is TRBJ2-5, the V gene TRBV6-5; 9 bases map to TRBD1. This CDR3 has 15 residues. The ends lost 5 bases at V and 0 bases at J; junction bases unmatched: 4. Germline V gene lookup returns CDR1 MNHEY and CDR2 SVGAGI. The CDR3 protein is CASSRDRAYQETQYF. The CDR3 DNA reads as TGTGCCAGCAGTCGGGACAGGGCGTACCAAGAGACCCAGTACTTC.

The chain carries TRBV19 and TRBJ2-1; D remains unclear. CDR3 size: 17 residues. Trimming removed 3 bases at V and 0 bases at J, with 15 bases between. Germline assignment: CDR1 LNHDA and CDR2 SQIVND (reference sequence). Written as DNA, the CDR3 is TGTGCCAGTAGTATTTACCCTCTGGCCAGCTCCTACAATGAGCAGTTCTTC. As protein: CASSIYPLASSYNEQFF.

The V and J genes are TRBV7-9 and TRBJ1-3, with D possibly being TRBD1 (5 bases). Germline CDR1 reads SEHNR; CDR2 reads FQNEAQ (reference sequence). The ends were cut back, 2 bases at V and 2 bases at J, with 10 bases in the middle. CDR3 length: 15 residues. This chain's CDR3 is CASSLWGEAGNTIYF. In DNA form, the CDR3 reads TGTGCCAGCAGCTTATGGGGGGAGGCTGGAAACACCATATATTTT.

This chain links TRBV7-2 with TRBJ1-1; unclear D gene. Between the trimmed V and J ends, which lost 0 bases and 3 bases, there was a span of 11 bases. The V gene's germline CDR1 is SGHTA and CDR2 FQGNSA. The length of the CDR3 is 15 residues. The CDR3 DNA reads as TGTGCCAGCAGCTTAGCGTTCGGGGAGGACACTGAAGCTTTCTTT. Residues: CASSLAFGEDTEAFF.

This chain uses TRBV18 with TRBJ2-5, with 7 bases aligning to TRBD1. The CDR3 has 14 amino acids. Trimming took 3 bases from V and 2 from J; bases not matched to a gene: 3. CDR1 is KGHSH and CDR2 is LQKENI in the germline V gene. CDR3: CASSPGQQQETQYF. The CDR3 coding sequence is TGTGCCAGCTCACCGGGACAGCAACAAGAGACCCAGTACTTC. Full variable domain (rest looked up from reference TRBV18 and TRBJ2-5): NAGVMQNPRHLVRRRGQEARLRCSPMKGHSHVYWYRQLPEEGLKFMVYLQKENIIDESGMPKERFSAEFPKEGPSILRIQQVVRGDSAAYFCASSPGQQQETQYFGPGTRLLVL.

This clone appeared a few times. V is TRBV7-9 and J is TRBJ2-7; D perhaps matches TRBD1 (5 bases). V was trimmed by 0 bases and J by 6 bases, leaving 12 bases between them. The germline V gene has CDR1 SEHNR and CDR2 FQNEAQ (reference sequence). The CDR3 length is 14 residues. CDR3 amino acids: CASSLAGSGSEQYF. The CDR3 DNA sequence: TGTGCCAGCAGCTTAGCGGGATCAGGGTCCGAGCAGTACTTC.

This chain uses TRBV14 with TRBJ2-3; tentative D call: TRBD2 (5 bases). The CDR3 length is 15 residues. Trimming shortened V by 3 bases and J by 6 bases, and 16 bases separated the two germline ends. From germline, CDR1 is SGHDN and CDR2 FVKESK. The CDR3: CASSQLDWYWDTQYF. DNA for the CDR3: TGTGCCAGCAGCCAGCTGGACTGGTATTGGGATACGCAGTATTTT.